This paragraph covers one T cell receptor beta chain sequence. TCRdb's copy holds only in-frame clones and misses some; the assay was immunoSEQ multiplex PCR. This table has fewer than 50,000 clones, roughly 60% appearing once. This sample is part of a study of radiotherapy plus CTLA-4 blockade in lung cancer. The junction had 2 bases not matched to a gene; V was cut back by 7 bases and J by 3 bases. Germline-derived CDR1 and CDR2 are SQVTM and ANQGSEA. This CDR3 region has 12 residues. The chain has TRBV29-1 and TRBJ1-1; 10 positions match TRBD1. The starting material was peripheral blood, obtained from a patient treated with radiotherapy plus ipilimumab. The clonotype comes from a human donor with non-small cell lung cancer who had a partial response to radiotherapy plus ipilimumab. As DNA, the CDR3 is TGCAGCGCCGGGACAGGGGACACTGAAGCTTTCTTT. Its protein is CSAGTGDTEAFF. Based on the CDR3 plus reference TRBV29-1 and TRBJ1-1, the full variable domain is SAVISQKPSRDICQRGTSLTIQCQVDSQVTMMFWYRQQPGQSLTLIATANQGSEATYESGFVIDKFPISRPNLTFSTLTVSNMSPEDSSIYLCSAGTGDTEAFFGQGTRLTVV.